The clone carrying this T cell receptor beta chain came up once. Produced via immunoSEQ multiplex PCR; TCRdb's table is partial and in-frame only. The sample holds about 160,000 clones, more than 70% seen once. V lost 11 bases and J lost 3; bases outside the gene matches: 7. The CDR3 is 14 residues long. The germline gives CDR1 MDHEN, CDR2 SYDVKM. These data belong to a study of blood T cell repertoires in COVID-19. The chain employs TRBV28 and TRBJ2-1, with TRBD1 matching over 10 bases. Sample: PBMCs or T cells enriched from blood (not recorded which). This clonotype was obtained from a woman in her forties or fifties in a cohort exposed to, infected with or recovered from COVID-19 (not recorded which). CDR3: CALTDRGSYNEQFF. The CDR3 region has the DNA TGTGCCTTAACGGACAGGGGGAGCTACAATGAGCAGTTCTTC.